Listed here is a single TCR beta chain. Its target is not known. This sample is part of a study of cytomegalovirus exposure and HLA in healthy donors. The PCR used 60 Vbeta and 13 Jbeta primers. Generated by immunoSEQ multiplex PCR, the TCRdb table keeps only in-frame clones and is missing some. Of some 190,000 clones in the sample, approximately 81% were seen once. The length of the CDR3 is 16 residues. V shed 4 bases, J shed 5 bases, and the junction held 10 bases outside the gene matches. Germline assignment: CDR1 ENHRY and CDR2 SYGVKD. Whole-study findings and limits: It is likely that the observed cluster of highly shared sequence variants was a sequencing artifact.

The sequencing sample was made of PBMCs. The sequence derives from a male donor in good health and CMV-seronegative. The chain carries TRBV10-3 and TRBJ2-3; 9 bases map to TRBD1. The CDR3 spells CAISGDRATREDTQYF. The CDR3 region has the DNA TGTGCCATCAGTGGGGACAGGGCTACAAGGGAAGATACGCAGTATTTT.